These 5 T cell receptor beta chains came from one sample sequenced in a study of blood T cells in healthy people across ages. Next came a second PCR, run for about 7 to 12 cycles, which used a sample-barcoded 5' primer along with a J-beta primer mix. TCRdb recomputed calls from the 5' RACE reads with MiXCR, one row per CDR3 protein. The data contain 540,000 or so distinct CDR3 sequences, 27% of them singletons. Sequencing was done on a sample of blood. The receptors come from a woman in her 70s in good health.

This clonotype was counted a few times. The rearrangement uses TRBV7-2 and TRBJ2-5; TRBD2 is a possible D gene (5 bases). Germline CDR1 reads SGHTA; CDR2 reads FQGNSA. The ends were cut back, 7 bases at V and 1 base at J, with 10 bases in the middle. This CDR3 has 13 residues. CDR3 amino acids: CASNRGIQETQYF. The CDR3 nucleotides read TGTGCCAGCAACCGAGGGATCCAAGAGACCCAGTACTTC.

V gene TRBV29-1 combines with J gene TRBJ2-5; D may be TRBD1 (5 bases). This CDR3 is built from 13 residues. V was pared by 3 bases and J by 2 bases, with 10 bases between. Per the germline V gene, CDR1 is SQVTM and CDR2 is ANQGSEA. The CDR3 sequence is CSVDRTYQETQYF. CDR3 in DNA: TGCAGCGTTGACAGGACATATCAAGAGACCCAGTACTTC.

There are a few counts of this clonotype. The rearrangement links TRBV12-3 or TRBV12-4 to TRBJ2-7; TRBD2 matches at 13 bases. V was clipped by 6 bases and J by 5 bases; unmatched bases: 10. The CDR3 consists of 16 residues. The CDR3 loop is CASRTSLAGGPHEQYF. In nucleotides, the CDR3 is TGTGCCAGCAGGACTTCACTAGCGGGGGGGCCTCACGAGCAGTACTTC.

This clonotype was detected a few times. V gene TRBV29-1 combines with J gene TRBJ2-7; TRBD2 might be the D (5 bases). Trimming shortened V by 3 bases and J by 5 bases, and 11 bases separated the two germline ends. The germline V gene encodes CDR1 SQVTM and CDR2 ANQGSEA. The CDR3 loop spans 12 amino acids. The CDR3 DNA follows: TGCAGCGTTGAGAGGGTTCGCGACGAGCAGTACTTC. It codes for CSVERVRDEQYF.

The gene calls are TRBV18 and TRBJ2-7, with 9 positions matching TRBD2. V lost 3 bases and J lost 5; bases outside the gene matches: 8. This CDR3 region has 15 residues. From germline, CDR1 is KGHSH and CDR2 LQKENI. This CDR3 reads CASSPPAGGLDEQYF. CDR3 bases: TGTGCCAGCTCACCTCCAGCGGGGGGCTTAGACGAGCAGTACTTC.